This TCR beta chain was documented in a study of glioma-infiltrating T cells. The iRepertoire nested amplicon-rescue multiplex PCR amplified TCR alpha and beta CDR3s from RNA. One entry per CDR3 protein results from TCRdb running MiXCR on the multiplex PCR reads. The sample yields 93,000 or so distinct CDR3 sequences, 29% seen once. This CDR3 spans 13 amino acids. V was pared by 3 bases and J by 1 base, with 10 bases between. Germline values: CDR1 DFQATT, CDR2 SNEGSKA (reference sequence). Sequenced material: glioma tissue, nonneoplastic brain tissue, or PBMCs (not recorded which). The chain combines TRBV20-1 with TRBJ2-7; possible D gene TRBD1, 5 bases. The clonotype was recovered from a human donor with low-grade glioma or glioblastoma, undergoing nonglioma brain surgery, or in good health (not recorded which). The CDR3 here is CSASETDSYEQYV. The CDR3 region has the DNA TGCAGTGCTAGCGAGACAGATTCCTACGAGCAGTACGTC.